The 21 T cell receptor beta chains given below trace back to one sample, sequenced in a study of identical twins. TCRdb re-called the 5' RACE reads with MiXCR, one entry per CDR3 protein. The sample carries more than 600,000 distinct CDR3 sequences, approximately 18% recorded once. The sample was also reused in another study, on T cells expressing NK-cell markers.

Sequencing used PBMCs. The receptors were gathered from a woman between 18 and 29 years old in good health.

The CDR3 is CATRAKAYEQYF. CDR3 sequence (DNA): TGTGCCACCCGGGCCAAGGCCTACGAGCAGTACTTC. The chain employs TRBV2 and TRBJ2-7; D unresolved. Trimming stripped 10 bases from V and 2 bases from J, with 12 bases between. Germline V gene data show CDR1 as SNHLY and CDR2 as FYNNEI. The CDR3 sequence is 12 residues long.

This clonotype was counted many times. CDR3 loop: CASSPAHHYSGMGTYNEQFF. In nucleotides, the CDR3 is TGTGCCAGCAGTCCTGCCCATCACTATAGCGGGATGGGAACCTACAATGAGCAGTTCTTC. The chain employs TRBV12-3 or TRBV12-4 and TRBJ2-1, with 8 bases lining up with TRBD2. CDR3 length: 20 amino acids. The ends lost 5 bases at V and 2 bases at J; junction bases unmatched: 20.

The sample holds a few counts of this clonotype. The V and J genes are TRBV12-3 or TRBV12-4 and TRBJ1-2, with D perhaps matching TRBD1 (5 bases). V shed 8 bases and J shed 4 bases, with 20 bases lying between them. The CDR3 totals 15 residues. Written as DNA, the CDR3 is TGTGCCAGCGCTTCGACCGGCAGGGCTCCCTATGGCTACACCTTC. This sequence encodes CASASTGRAPYGYTF.

The J gene is TRBJ2-3, the V gene TRBV7-2, with D unresolved. The germline V gene encodes CDR1 SGHTA and CDR2 FQGNSA. This CDR3 has 17 residues. Trimming removed 3 bases at V and 0 bases at J, with 16 bases between. The CDR3 loop is CASSFLGSGVSTDTQYF. Written as DNA, the CDR3 is TGTGCCAGCAGCTTTCTGGGTAGTGGGGTTAGCACAGATACGCAGTATTTT.

V gene TRBV12-3 or TRBV12-4 combines with J gene TRBJ2-7, with 13 bases lining up with TRBD2. The CDR3 contains 15 residues. V dropped 6 bases and J dropped 2; count of bases not matched to a gene: 4. The CDR3 nucleotides are TGTGCCAGCAGGGCACTAGCGGGGGGGACCTACGAGCAGTACTTC. Translation: CASRALAGGTYEQYF.

The gene calls are TRBV12-3 or TRBV12-4 and TRBJ2-7, with TRBD1 as a possible D gene (5 bases). Trimming shortened V by 3 bases and J by 0 bases, and 9 bases separated the two germline ends. This CDR3 spans 14 amino acids. CDR3 coding DNA: TGTGCCAGCAGTTTGATACAGGCCTCCTACGAGCAGTACTTC. Translating gives CASSLIQASYEQYF.

This clonotype was detected only a few times. The gene calls are TRBV11-2 and TRBJ2-1, with a tentative D call TRBD2 (6 bases). Germline V gene lookup returns CDR1 SGHAT and CDR2 FQNNGV. This CDR3 spans 15 amino acids. V gave up 4 bases and J gave up 7 bases, with 17 bases separating them. This chain's CDR3 is CASSSYLGSGNEQFF. The CDR3 DNA sequence: TGTGCCAGCAGCTCCTATCTCGGGAGCGGAAATGAGCAGTTCTTC.

V usage is TRBV6-2 or TRBV6-3 and J usage is TRBJ2-7, with TRBD1 matching 8 bases. The V segment lost 6 bases and the J segment 3 bases; nucleotides outside the gene matches: 10. Looked up from germline, CDR1 is MNHEY and CDR2 is SVGEGT. The CDR3 covers 15 residues. In DNA form, the CDR3 reads TGTGCCAGCAGCCCCGGACAGGGCCCCAACTACGAGCAGTACTTC. This translates into CASSPGQGPNYEQYF.

The rearrangement joins TRBV20-1 to TRBJ2-3, with 9 bases that match TRBD2. This CDR3 comprises 15 residues. The ends lost 3 bases at V and 0 bases at J; junction bases unmatched: 4. CDR1 and CDR2 from the germline V gene are DFQATT and SNEGSKA (reference sequence). The CDR3 DNA follows: TGCAGTGCTAGCGGGACTAGCCTGAGCACAGATACGCAGTATTTT. Amino acid sequence: CSASGTSLSTDTQYF.

This clonotype has just a few counts. This chain joins TRBV12-3 or TRBV12-4 and TRBJ1-6, with a tentative D call TRBD1 (6 bases). Trimming took off 6 bases at V and 9 bases at J, with 12 bases between the two ends. There are 13 residues in the CDR3. The CDR3 region has the DNA TGTGCCAGCAGCTACAGGGAAGGTTCACCCCTCCACTTT. Translated, it gives CASSYREGSPLHF.

This clonotype was found a few times. The J gene is TRBJ2-5, the V gene TRBV7-9; the match to TRBD2 covers 10 bases. V lost 2 bases and J lost 7; bases outside the gene matches: 1. Germline-derived CDR1 and CDR2 are SEHNR and FQNEAQ (reference sequence). The CDR3 is 13 amino acids. The CDR3 DNA follows: TGTGCCAGCAGCTTATTAGCGGGGGGGACCCAGTACTTC. Protein: CASSLLAGGTQYF.

V usage is TRBV5-5 and J usage is TRBJ1-3, with a weak D call TRBD1 (5 bases). The CDR3 consists of 16 residues. Trimming removed 3 bases from V and 0 bases from J, with 13 bases in between. The germline gives CDR1 SGHKS, CDR2 YYEKEE (reference sequence). Written as DNA, the CDR3 is TGTGCCAGCAGCTCTCGGACAAGATTCTCTGGAAACACCATATATTTT. As protein: CASSSRTRFSGNTIYF.

This rearrangement joins TRBV25-1 to TRBJ1-2; 10 nucleotides align to TRBD1. The CDR3 spans 16 residues. Germline CDR1 and CDR2: MGHDK and SYGVNS. J gave up 1 base and V 3 bases, and 5 bases lay outside the gene matches. As DNA, the CDR3 is TGTGCCAGCAGTGAGGGACAGGGGATCGGTAACTATGGCTACACCTTC. Protein: CASSEGQGIGNYGYTF.

The chain couples TRBV12-3 or TRBV12-4 to TRBJ2-7; 11 positions agree with TRBD2. The CDR3 covers 16 residues. V lost 0 bases and J lost 5; bases outside the gene matches: 6. CDR3 region: CASSLARSSGRNEQYF. The CDR3 DNA reads as TGTGCCAGCAGTTTAGCGCGGTCTAGCGGGAGGAACGAGCAGTACTTC.

CDR3 sequence reads: CASSDSNEKLFF. Written as DNA, the CDR3 is TGTGCCAGCTCAGACAGTAATGAAAAACTGTTTTTT. The rearrangement uses TRBV18 and TRBJ1-4; a weak D match, TRBD1 (5 bases). The CDR3 loop spans 12 amino acids. CDR1 KGHSH and CDR2 LQKENI come from the germline V gene. Trimming stripped 5 bases from V and 4 bases from J, with 5 bases between.

This clonotype was picked up many times. Here the CDR3 DNA reads TGTGCCAGCAGCTTAGGGGGGGTGACGAACACTGAAGCTTTCTTT. Residues: CASSLGGVTNTEAFF. The chain couples TRBV7-2 to TRBJ1-1; TRBD1 is a possible D gene (5 bases). Trimming took off 1 base at V and 1 base at J, with 10 bases between the two ends. Germline V lookup: CDR1 SGHTA, CDR2 FQGNSA. This CDR3 contains 15 residues. The variable domain in full, with the rest retrieved from reference TRBV7-2 and TRBJ1-1, is GAGVSQSPSNKVTEKGKDVELRCDPISGHTALYWYRQSLGQGLEFLIYFQGNSAPDKSGLPSDRFSAERTGGSVSTLTIQRTQQEDSAVYLCASSLGGVTNTEAFFGQGTRLTVV.

The rearrangement links TRBV7-9 to TRBJ2-1; 14 bases map to TRBD2. The J segment lost 4 bases and the V segment lost 5 bases, leaving 7 bases of the junction unmatched. CDR1 and CDR2 (germline): SEHNR, FQNEAQ (reference sequence). This CDR3 is 17 amino acids long. The CDR3 reads CASSTRLAGGPYNEQFF. The CDR3 DNA reads TGTGCCAGCAGCACGCGACTAGCGGGAGGGCCTTACAATGAGCAGTTCTTC.

This clonotype was observed a handful of times. The V gene is TRBV19, the J gene TRBJ1-5, with D perhaps TRBD1 (6 bases). CDR1 and CDR2 from the germline V gene are LNHDA and SQIVND (reference sequence). Trimming cost V 4 bases and J 2 bases, with 15 bases left between them. The CDR3 extends over 16 amino acids. The CDR3 is CASSTGQPWGNQPQHF. CDR3 DNA: TGTGCCAGTAGTACCGGACAGCCTTGGGGCAATCAGCCCCAGCATTTT.

This clonotype was picked up a small number of times. Written as DNA, the CDR3 is TGTGCCAGCAGCTCGGACCGGGACGGACACAAGTTCTTC. Its translation is CASSSDRDGHKFF. The chain combines TRBV5-4 with TRBJ2-1, with D perhaps matching TRBD1 or TRBD2 (5 bases each). This CDR3 is 13 amino acids long. Germline assignment: CDR1 SGHNT and CDR2 YYREEE (reference sequence). The germline V and J ends were trimmed by 3 bases and 14 bases, with 18 bases remaining between them.

V is TRBV7-2 and J is TRBJ2-2, with TRBD2 identical over 12 bases. Trimming cost V 8 bases and J 4 bases; bases outside gene matches: 5. Germline V gene data show CDR1 as SGHTA and CDR2 as FQGNSA. The CDR3 consists of 15 residues. CDR3: CASRLAGDLTGELFF. The CDR3 DNA reads TGTGCCAGCCGACTAGCGGGGGACCTCACCGGGGAGCTGTTTTTT.

This clonotype has more than one count but fewer than ten. V gene TRBV10-3 combines with J gene TRBJ1-1, with D possibly matching TRBD1 (5 bases). V was pared by 3 bases and J by 5 bases, with 13 bases between. Germline V gives CDR1 ENHRY, CDR2 SYGVKD. The CDR3 is 14 residues long. As DNA, the CDR3 is TGTGCCATCAGTGATAAGGGAAAGGGGACTGAAGCTTTCTTT. Translated: CAISDKGKGTEAFF.